There are many counts of the clone carrying this TCR beta chain. Using its own MiXCR run on the reads, TCRdb lists one record per CDR3 protein. The sample lists 210,000 or so distinct CDR3 sequences; 6.5% were seen once. The sample is drawn from a study of T cell repertoires in cytomegalovirus infection. The TCR sequence derives from a human donor in good health (CMV status not recorded). Some clones in this sample may be carry-over from other donors' samples. The specimen sequenced was PBMCs.

This CDR3 is CASRQGPHEQFF. CDR3 sequence (DNA): TGTGCCAGCAGACAGGGGCCCCATGAGCAGTTCTTC. This chain connects TRBV7-2 to TRBJ2-1, with TRBD1 matching 7 bases. V was pared by 6 bases and J by 8 bases, with 4 bases of the junction left unmatched. The germline CDR1 and CDR2 sequences are SGHTA and FQGNSA. The CDR3 totals 12 residues.